The clone carrying this TCR beta chain was seen at least ten times. This specimen comes from a study of naive and memory T cell subsets. Four PCR rounds used nested alpha and beta constant region primers plus the SP2 primer. A single record per CDR3 protein comes from TCRdb applying MiXCR to the UMI-ligation and nested PCR reads. The sample carries tens of thousands of distinct CDR3 sequences, about 6% recorded once. Treatment reported: skin biopsy from PPD injection site in Mantoux-positive individual. The library had UMIs added by 3' ligation of an oligonucleotide to TCR cDNA. Skin biopsies came from PPD injection sites in Mantoux-positive individuals. Germline CDR1 is SGDLS and CDR2 is YYNGEE. The CDR3 loop spans 14 amino acids. V was trimmed by 5 bases and J by 2 bases, leaving 11 bases between them.

Material: skin, obtained from a tuberculin skin test site. The source is an adult in good health. V is TRBV9 and J is TRBJ2-1; no reliable D call. Here the CDR3 DNA reads TGTGCCAGCAGTCAACGGCCGCCCTACAATGAGCAGTTCTTC. Translation: CASSQRPPYNEQFF.